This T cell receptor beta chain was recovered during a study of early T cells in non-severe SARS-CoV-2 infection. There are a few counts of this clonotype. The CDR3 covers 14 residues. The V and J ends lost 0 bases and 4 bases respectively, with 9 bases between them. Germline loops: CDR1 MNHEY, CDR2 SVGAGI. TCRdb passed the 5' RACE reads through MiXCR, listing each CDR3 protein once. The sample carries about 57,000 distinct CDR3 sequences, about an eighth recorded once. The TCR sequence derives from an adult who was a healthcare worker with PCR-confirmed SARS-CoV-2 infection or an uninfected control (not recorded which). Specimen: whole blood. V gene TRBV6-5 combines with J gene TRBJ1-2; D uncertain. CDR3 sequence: CASSYSGDSYGYTF. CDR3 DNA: TGTGCCAGCAGTTACTCTGGGGATAGCTATGGCTACACCTTC.